This T cell receptor (beta chain) is drawn from a study of blood T cells in healthy people across ages (dated by TCRdb to the mid-2010s). Study-wide context: In model experiments, template switching captured roughly one uniquely barcoded TCR beta cDNA molecule for every two T cells. The donors were split into four age groups: young (average approximately 16 years), middle-aged (around 37), aged (roughly 65) and long-lived (approximately 80). To track age-related changes in TCR beta repertoire diversity, the study relied on deep sequencing normalized with unique cDNA molecular identifiers. To avoid experimental bias, donors of different ages were distributed randomly across sequencing lanes. The study analyzed two additional independent replicas of 1 million unique cDNA reads from the same blood draw for two donors, one aged 18 to 30 and one aged 80 or older.

Results the study describes overall, beyond this receptor: Because the CMV infection status of the donors was unknown, age-related changes in expanded clonotypes may potentially have been confounded. Observed TCR beta diversity per million T cells fell roughly linearly with age, and a significant reduction was already apparent by age around 36. Estimates of total diversity based on one million sequenced T cells were considered lower bounds and underestimates. Bulk unsorted PBMC profiling prevented conclusive comparison of naive and antigen-experienced compartments. The long-lived group showed more naive CD4+ T cells, fewer expanded clones and increased TCR diversity than the aged group, suggesting age selection. There was a strong correlation between observed TCR beta diversity and the percentage of naive T cells measured by flow cytometry.

The cysteine opens and the phenylalanine closes a CDR3 of 16 amino acids. Only CDR3 DNA remains: 48 bases, in frame from the first base. Sequences SGHTA (CDR1) and FQGNSA (CDR2) are obtained from the germline V gene. Clipping removes 4 bases from V and 7 bases from J, with 13 as the unmatched junction base count. The method was 5' RACE. Sequencing used an Illumina HiSeq 2500. A second PCR of about 6 to 12 cycles was performed with a sample-barcoded 5' primer and a J-beta primer mix. A template-switch 5' adaptor carrying 12 random nucleotides introduced a unique molecular identifier onto each TCR beta cDNA molecule. Each sample yielded at least 3 million CDR3-containing paired-end reads. First-strand cDNA was synthesized from all RNA with the Mint cDNA synthesis kit, primed by a TRBC-specific oligonucleotide. Following uracil-DNA glycosylase treatment, all cDNA underwent a first 18-cycle PCR with the universal primers M1SS and BC2_uni_R. In the source study's methods: For normalization, 1 million high-quality reads were randomly selected from each sample, with every read carrying a distinct molecular identifier. Reads with shared molecular identifiers were discarded instead of being binned into consensus sequences. MiTCR, run with a Q25 quality threshold and the strictest error-elimination algorithm, handled CDR3 identification, clonotype clustering and error correction. A nonparametric unseen species model with Euler transformation was used to estimate lower-bound total TCR beta diversity. The raw public reads went through TCRdb reprocessing: fastp at Q25, MiXCR clone calling, in-frame beta chains kept. Every CDR3 protein is listed once, alongside the most common genes and DNA of its rows. TCRdb's processing, not the study's, gives the V and J calls here. The sample yields fewer than 900,000 distinct CDR3 sequences; 30% to 45% were counted once. The ten largest clones represent approximately 13% of the sample.

Systemically healthy Caucasian individuals from Russia, some 36 in total and aged roughly 6 to 95 years, were included as donors. Around 9.8 milliliters of peripheral blood were collected from each donor into EDTA-treated Vacutainer tubes. Ficoll-Paque density-gradient centrifugation was used to isolate PBMCs, with at least 6 million per sample. Trizol reagent was used to extract total RNA from PBMCs, with at least 5 micrograms per sample. The percentages of naive CD45RAhigh/CD27high T cells were determined by flow cytometry on a PBMC aliquot from every donor. The sample holds a few counts of this clonotype. Its cognate antigen has yet to be identified. No base quality information exists; no much larger clone differs at one position.

This sequence originates from a man aged 18 to 30 in good health. The sequence is built from TRBV7-2 and TRBJ2-7, with 10 middle bases fitting TRBD2. Material for sequencing was blood. The DNA sequence reads TGTGCCAGCAGCTACATAAGCGGGGGGGAGTACAATGAGCAGTACTTC. Protein translation: CASSYISGGEYNEQYF. The CDR3, completed at both ends by the reference TRBV7-2 and TRBJ2-7 genes, gives the full variable domain GAGVSQSPSNKVTEKGKDVELRCDPISGHTALYWYRQSLGQGLEFLIYFQGNSAPDKSGLPSDRFSAERTGGSVSTLTIQRTQQEDSAVYLCASSYISGGEYNEQYFGPGTRLTVT.